This entry lists 2 T cell receptor beta chains sequenced from one sample in a study of identical twins. TCRdb itself ran the 5' RACE reads through MiXCR, one entry per CDR3 protein. The sample carries about 530,000 distinct CDR3 sequences, nearly 15% recorded once. These data also formed part of another study, on yellow fever vaccine responses in identical twins.

What was sequenced was CD4+ T cells sorted from blood. The receptors stem from a woman younger than 35 in good health.

This sequence joins TRBV2 and TRBJ2-7; unclear D gene. Germline V gene data show CDR1 as SNHLY and CDR2 as FYNNEI. This CDR3 has 11 residues. V shed 6 bases and J shed 2 bases, with 5 bases lying between them. The CDR3 coding sequence is TGTGCCAGCAGCTATACCTACGAGCAGTACGTC. Residues: CASSYTYEQYV.

This clonotype occurred a few times. The CDR3 sequence: CASSPSLAASTDTQYF. The CDR3, as DNA: TGTGCCAGCAGTCCTTCCCTAGCAGCTAGCACAGATACGCAGTATTTT. The rearrangement uses TRBV12-3 or TRBV12-4 and TRBJ2-3; the D gene is possibly TRBD2 (5 bases). The CDR3 extends over 16 amino acids. Trimming removed 5 bases at V and 0 bases at J, with 15 bases between.